This record concerns one TCR beta chain sequence. Its antigen is undetermined. Germline CDR1 and CDR2: DFQATT and SNEGSKA (reference sequence). The ends were cut back, 3 bases at V and 5 bases at J, with 8 bases in the middle. This CDR3 is built from 11 residues. This record comes from a study of cytomegalovirus exposure and HLA in healthy donors. Amplification used 60 Vbeta primers and 13 Jbeta primers. Only in-frame clones appear in the TCRdb table, and some are missing; sequencing was by immunoSEQ multiplex PCR. The repertoire includes about 170,000 clones, roughly two thirds of them detected once, and roughly 5.4% sits in the top ten. Findings of the study overall: Most TCR sequences showed up rarely, but some public TCRs showed up in many donors. Around 160 TCR beta chains were listed as cytomegalovirus-associated.

Sequencing was done on a sample of PBMCs. This TCR came from a woman younger than 30 in good health and CMV-seropositive. This rearrangement joins TRBV20-1 to TRBJ2-7; tentatively, D is TRBD2 (5 bases). The DNA of the CDR3 is TGCAGTGCTAGTGCGGAGGACGAGCAGTACTTC. It codes for CSASAEDEQYF.